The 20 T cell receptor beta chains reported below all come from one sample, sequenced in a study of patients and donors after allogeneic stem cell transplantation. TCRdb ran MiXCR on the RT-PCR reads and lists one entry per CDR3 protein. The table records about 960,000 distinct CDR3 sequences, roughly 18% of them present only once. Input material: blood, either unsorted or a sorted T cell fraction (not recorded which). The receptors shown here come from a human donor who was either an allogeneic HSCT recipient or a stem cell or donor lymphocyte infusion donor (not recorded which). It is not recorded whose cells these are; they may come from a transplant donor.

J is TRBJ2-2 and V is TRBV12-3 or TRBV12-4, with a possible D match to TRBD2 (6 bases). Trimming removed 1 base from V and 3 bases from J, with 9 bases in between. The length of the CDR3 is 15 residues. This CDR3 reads CASSLGLVDTGELFF. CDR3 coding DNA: TGTGCCAGCAGTTTAGGACTAGTCGACACCGGGGAGCTGTTTTTT.

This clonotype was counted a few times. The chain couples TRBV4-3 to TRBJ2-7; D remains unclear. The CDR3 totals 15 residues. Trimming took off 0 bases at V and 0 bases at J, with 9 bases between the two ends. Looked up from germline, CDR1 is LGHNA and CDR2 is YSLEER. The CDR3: CASSQDWTDSYEQYF. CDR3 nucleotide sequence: TGCGCCAGCAGCCAAGATTGGACGGACTCCTACGAGCAGTACTTC.

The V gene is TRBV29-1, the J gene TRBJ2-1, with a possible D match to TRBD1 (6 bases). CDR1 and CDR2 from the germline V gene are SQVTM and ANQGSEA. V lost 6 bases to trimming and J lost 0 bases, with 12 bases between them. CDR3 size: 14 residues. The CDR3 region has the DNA TGCAGCGTAGCCGGGACAAGCTCCTACAATGAGCAGTTCTTC. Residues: CSVAGTSSYNEQFF.

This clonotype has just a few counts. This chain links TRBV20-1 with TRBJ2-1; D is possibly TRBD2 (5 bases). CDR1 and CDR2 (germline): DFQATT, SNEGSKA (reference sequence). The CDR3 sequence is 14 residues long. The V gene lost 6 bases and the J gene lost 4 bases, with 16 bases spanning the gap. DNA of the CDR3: TGCAGTGCCGGGGAATTACTTCAATACAATGAGCAGTTCTTC. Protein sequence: CSAGELLQYNEQFF.

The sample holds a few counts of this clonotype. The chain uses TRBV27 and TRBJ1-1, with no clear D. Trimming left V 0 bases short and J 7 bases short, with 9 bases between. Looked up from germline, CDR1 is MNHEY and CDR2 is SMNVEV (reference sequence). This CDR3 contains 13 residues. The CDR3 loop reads CASSLSIAVEAFF. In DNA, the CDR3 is TGTGCCAGCAGTTTATCGATAGCGGTTGAAGCTTTCTTT.

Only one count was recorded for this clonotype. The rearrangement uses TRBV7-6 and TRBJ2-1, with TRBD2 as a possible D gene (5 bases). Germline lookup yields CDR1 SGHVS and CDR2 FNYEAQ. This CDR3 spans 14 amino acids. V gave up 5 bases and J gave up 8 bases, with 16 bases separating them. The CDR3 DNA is TGTGCCAGCAGCACTCTCGGGATGTCCGATGAGCAGTTCTTC. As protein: CASSTLGMSDEQFF.

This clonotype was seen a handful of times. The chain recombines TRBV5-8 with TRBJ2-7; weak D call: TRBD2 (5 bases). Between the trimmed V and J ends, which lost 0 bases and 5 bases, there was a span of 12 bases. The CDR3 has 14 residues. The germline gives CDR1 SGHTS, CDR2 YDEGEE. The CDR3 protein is CASSLAGSAHEQYF. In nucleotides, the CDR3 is TGTGCCAGCAGCTTGGCTGGTAGCGCCCACGAGCAGTACTTC.

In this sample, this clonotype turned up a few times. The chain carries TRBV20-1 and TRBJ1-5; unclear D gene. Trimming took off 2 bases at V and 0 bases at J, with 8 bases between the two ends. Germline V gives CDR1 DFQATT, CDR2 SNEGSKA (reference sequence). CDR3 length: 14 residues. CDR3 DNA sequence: TGCAGTGCTAGAAAGGTCAATAGCAATCAGCCCCAGCATTTT. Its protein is CSARKVNSNQPQHF.

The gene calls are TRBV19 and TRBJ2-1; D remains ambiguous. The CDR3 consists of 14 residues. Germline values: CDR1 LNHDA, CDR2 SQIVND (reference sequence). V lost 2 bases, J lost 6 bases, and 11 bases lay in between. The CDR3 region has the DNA TGTGCCAGTAGTATACTGGGTTGGGGCAATGAGCAGTTCTTC. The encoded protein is CASSILGWGNEQFF.

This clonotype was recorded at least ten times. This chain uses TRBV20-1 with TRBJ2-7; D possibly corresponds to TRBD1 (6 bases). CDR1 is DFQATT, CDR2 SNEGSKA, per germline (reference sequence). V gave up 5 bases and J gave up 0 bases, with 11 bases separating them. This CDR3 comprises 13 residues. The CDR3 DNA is TGCAGTGCTGGTACAGGGTCCTCCTACGAGCAGTACTTC. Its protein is CSAGTGSSYEQYF.

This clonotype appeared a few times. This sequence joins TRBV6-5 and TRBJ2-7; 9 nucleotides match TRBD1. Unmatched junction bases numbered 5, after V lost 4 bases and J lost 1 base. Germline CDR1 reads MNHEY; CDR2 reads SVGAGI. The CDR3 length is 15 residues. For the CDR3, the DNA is TGTGCCAGCAGTTCCTGGACAGGGGCATCCTACGAGCAGTACTTC. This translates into CASSSWTGASYEQYF.

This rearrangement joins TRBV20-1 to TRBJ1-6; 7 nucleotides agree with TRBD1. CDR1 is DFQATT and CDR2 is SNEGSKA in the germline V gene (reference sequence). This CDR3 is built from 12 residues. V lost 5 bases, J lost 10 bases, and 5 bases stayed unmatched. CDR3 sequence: CSADRARSPLHF. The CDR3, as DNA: TGCAGTGCTGACAGGGCAAGGTCACCCCTCCACTTT.

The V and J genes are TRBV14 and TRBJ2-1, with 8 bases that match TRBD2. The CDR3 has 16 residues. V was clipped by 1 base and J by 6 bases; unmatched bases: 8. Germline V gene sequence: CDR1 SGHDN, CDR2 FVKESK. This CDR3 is CASSQVRLAGLNEQFF. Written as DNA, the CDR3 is TGTGCCAGCAGCCAAGTGCGTCTAGCGGGTCTCAATGAGCAGTTCTTC.

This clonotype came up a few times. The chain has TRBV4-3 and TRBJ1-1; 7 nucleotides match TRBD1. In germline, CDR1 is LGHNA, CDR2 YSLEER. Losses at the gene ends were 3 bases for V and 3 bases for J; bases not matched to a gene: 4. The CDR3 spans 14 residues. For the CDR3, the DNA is TGCGCCAGCAGCCAGACAGGGACTTACACTGAAGCTTTCTTT. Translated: CASSQTGTYTEAFF.

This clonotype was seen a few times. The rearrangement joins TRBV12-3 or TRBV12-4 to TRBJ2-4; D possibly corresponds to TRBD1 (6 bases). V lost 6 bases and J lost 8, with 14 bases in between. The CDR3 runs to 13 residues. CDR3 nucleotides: TGTGCCAGCAGGGGACACGGCTCGGACATTCAGTACTTC. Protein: CASRGHGSDIQYF.

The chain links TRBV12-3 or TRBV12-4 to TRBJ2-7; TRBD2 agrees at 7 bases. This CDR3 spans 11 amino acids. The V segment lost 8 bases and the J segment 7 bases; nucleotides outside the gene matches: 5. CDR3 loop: CASGGSQEQYF. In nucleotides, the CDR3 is TGTGCCAGCGGCGGGAGTCAAGAGCAGTACTTC.

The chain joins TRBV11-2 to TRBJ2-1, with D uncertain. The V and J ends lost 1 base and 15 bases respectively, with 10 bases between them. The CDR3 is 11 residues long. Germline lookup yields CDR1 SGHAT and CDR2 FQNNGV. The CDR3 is CASSLGTVRFF. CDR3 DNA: TGTGCCAGCAGCTTAGGAACCGTACGGTTCTTC.

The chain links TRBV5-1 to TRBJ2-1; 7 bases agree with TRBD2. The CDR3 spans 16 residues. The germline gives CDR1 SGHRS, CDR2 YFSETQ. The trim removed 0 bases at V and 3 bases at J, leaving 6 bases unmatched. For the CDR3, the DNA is TGCGCCAGCAGCTTGGAGGGCGGGGGAAACTACAATGAGCAGTTCTTC. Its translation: CASSLEGGGNYNEQFF. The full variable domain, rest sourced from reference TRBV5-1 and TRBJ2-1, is KAGVTQTPRYLIKTRGQQVTLSCSPISGHRSVSWYQQTPGQGLQFLFEYFSETQRNKGNFPGRFSGRQFSNSRSEMNVSTLELGDSALYLCASSLEGGGNYNEQFFGPGTRLTVL.

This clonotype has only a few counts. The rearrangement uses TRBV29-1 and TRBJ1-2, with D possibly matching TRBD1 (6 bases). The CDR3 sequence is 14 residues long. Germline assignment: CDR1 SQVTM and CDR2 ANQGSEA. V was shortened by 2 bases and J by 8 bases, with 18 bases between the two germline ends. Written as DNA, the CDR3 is TGCAGCGTTGAAAAGGGGGGAGAAGGGTACGGCTACACCTTC. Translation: CSVEKGGEGYGYTF.

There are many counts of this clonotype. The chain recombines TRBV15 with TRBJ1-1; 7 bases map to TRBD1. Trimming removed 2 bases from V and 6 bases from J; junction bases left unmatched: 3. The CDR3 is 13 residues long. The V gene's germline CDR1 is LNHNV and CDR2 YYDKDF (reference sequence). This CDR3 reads CATSRYRGAEAFF. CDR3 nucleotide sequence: TGTGCCACCAGCAGATACAGGGGTGCTGAAGCTTTCTTT. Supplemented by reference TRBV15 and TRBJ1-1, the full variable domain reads DAMVIQNPRYQVTQFGKPVTLSCSQTLNHNVMYWYQQKSSQAPKLLFHYYDKDFNNEADTPDNFQSRRPNTSFCFLDIRSPGLGDTAMYLCATSRYRGAEAFFGQGTRLTVV.